The text below deals with one T cell receptor beta chain. The donors were part of the validation cohort, which consisted of about 120 subjects and was separate from the first cohort of several hundred subjects. Libraries were prepared by immunoSEQ multiplex PCR; TCRdb keeps only in-frame clonotypes and omits some of them. The sample records under 400,000 clones, approximately 90% being singletons. This entry belongs to a study of cytomegalovirus exposure and HLA in healthy donors. Per the germline V gene, CDR1 is LNHDA and CDR2 is SQIVND (reference sequence). There are 13 residues in the CDR3. V lost 9 bases, J lost 5 bases, and 16 bases lay in between.

This clonotype was obtained from a woman aged 18-35 years in good health and CMV-seronegative. Sample: PBMCs. The genes are TRBV19 and TRBJ2-5; D might be TRBD1 (6 bases). The CDR3 reads CASNRARGETQYF. The CDR3 DNA is TGTGCCAGCAACAGGGCCCGAGGGGAGACCCAGTACTTC.